The sequence of this T cell receptor beta chain was determined in a study of CD8 T cells in ankylosing spondylitis. MiXCR, applied by TCRdb to the 5' RACE reads, yields one record per CDR3 protein. Of roughly 700,000 distinct CDR3 sequences listed, under 20% are singletons. Trimming shortened V by 0 bases and J by 8 bases, and 15 bases separated the two germline ends. The CDR3 has 15 residues. Germline CDR1 SGHRS, CDR2 YFSETQ. In this sample, this clonotype turned up a few times. The target antigen is unknown. Study observations and caveats: In reactive arthritis synovial fluid and blood, some motif variants had been reported before. Eight highly homologous variants formed a TCR beta motif that appeared characteristic of ankylosing spondylitis blood.

The sequence was collected from a male donor with ankylosing spondylitis. The genes are TRBV5-1 and TRBJ2-1; the D gene could be TRBD1 or TRBD2 (6 bases each). The sequencing input was blood, either unsorted or a sorted T cell fraction (not recorded which). The CDR3 is CASSLESRGGYEQFF. In DNA, the CDR3 is TGCGCCAGCAGCTTGGAGAGTAGAGGGGGGTATGAGCAGTTCTTC.